One sample yielded the 27 T cell receptor beta chains listed below, sequenced in a study of T-cell reconstitution after alpha-beta-depleted transplantation in children. The TCRbeta library incorporated unique molecular identifiers. TCRdb fed the PCR reads into MiXCR, producing one record per CDR3 protein. The data contain about 440,000 distinct CDR3 sequences, approximately 41% of them singletons. Material: PBMCs, obtained before TCRalphabeta/CD19-depleted stem cell transplant. These receptors originate from a girl aged 2 to 10 with aplastic anemia, due to receive a stem cell transplant.

The chain has TRBV20-1 and TRBJ2-3; TRBD2 agrees at 10 bases. The ends lost 6 bases at V and 4 bases at J; junction bases unmatched: 10. In germline, CDR1 is DFQATT, CDR2 SNEGSKA (reference sequence). The CDR3 has 15 amino acids. The CDR3 nucleotides read TGCAGTGCCAGGGAGAGCGGGAGGGCCCCAGATACGCAGTATTTT. It yields the protein CSARESGRAPDTQYF.

This clonotype was recorded a few times. J is TRBJ2-2 and V is TRBV7-6; D assignment may be TRBD1 or TRBD2 (6 bases each). The CDR3 is 15 residues long. Trimming cost V 3 bases and J 7 bases, with 15 bases left between them. Germline CDR1 SGHVS, CDR2 FNYEAQ. The CDR3 here is CASSFRQAGNGELFF. In DNA form, the CDR3 reads TGTGCCAGCAGCTTCCGACAGGCGGGGAACGGGGAGCTGTTTTTT.

The rearrangement links TRBV10-2 to TRBJ2-1, with a weak D call TRBD2 (6 bases). The germline V gene has CDR1 WSHSY and CDR2 SAAADI. V lost 2 bases and J lost 0, with 11 bases in between. The CDR3 has 16 residues. This CDR3 is CASSEVWEASYNEQFF. The CDR3 region has the DNA TGCGCCAGCAGTGAGGTCTGGGAGGCCTCCTACAATGAGCAGTTCTTC.

The rearrangement uses TRBV10-3 and TRBJ2-5, with TRBD2 identical over 9 bases. This CDR3 region has 14 residues. Looked up from germline, CDR1 is ENHRY and CDR2 is SYGVKD. V shed 2 bases and J 5 bases; nucleotides not matched to a gene: 3. For the CDR3, the DNA is TGTGCCATCAGTGAGGGGACTAGCTCTGAGACCCAGTACTTC. Translating it yields CAISEGTSSETQYF.

This clonotype has only a few counts. The J gene is TRBJ2-3, the V gene TRBV29-1; TRBD2 matches 11 bases. Per germline, CDR1 SQVTM and CDR2 ANQGSEA. The CDR3 extends over 14 amino acids. V gave up 5 bases and J gave up 3 bases; unmatched junction bases: 4. The CDR3 DNA sequence: TGCAGCGTTTGCAGACTAGCGGGAACAGATACGCAGTATTTT. Its protein is CSVCRLAGTDTQYF.

This clonotype was detected a few times. This chain uses TRBV18 with TRBJ2-5; perhaps TRBD1 as D (6 bases). Germline V gene sequence: CDR1 KGHSH, CDR2 LQKENI. CDR3 length equals 14 residues. V lost 3 bases to trimming and J lost 5 bases, with 13 bases between them. Here the CDR3 reads CASSPSGQRETQYF. CDR3 bases: TGTGCCAGCTCACCGTCAGGACAGAGGGAGACCCAGTACTTC.

The chain carries TRBV20-1 and TRBJ2-7; TRBD2 matches 10 bases. V lost 4 bases to trimming and J lost 4 bases; unmatched junction nucleotides: 7. There are 14 residues in the CDR3. Germline loops: CDR1 DFQATT, CDR2 SNEGSKA (reference sequence). The CDR3 region has the DNA TGCAGTGCTACCCGAGCGGGAGGGCCTTACGAGCAGTACTTC. This codes for CSATRAGGPYEQYF.

The gene calls are TRBV20-1 and TRBJ2-1; 9 positions agree with TRBD2. The CDR3 length is 16 residues. The V gene's germline CDR1 is DFQATT and CDR2 SNEGSKA (reference sequence). V shed 6 bases and J 0 bases; nucleotides not matched to a gene: 9. The DNA of the CDR3 is TGCAGTGCACGGCTAGCGGGGCCGAGCTCCTACAATGAGCAGTTCTTC. Translation gives CSARLAGPSSYNEQFF.

The chain carries TRBV7-2 and TRBJ2-1, with 14 bases fitting TRBD2. The junction had 8 bases not matched to a gene; V was cut back by 2 bases and J by 8 bases. Germline V gene sequence: CDR1 SGHTA, CDR2 FQGNSA. The CDR3 runs to 17 residues. This CDR3 reads CASSLRLAGGPGYEQFF. The CDR3, as DNA: TGTGCCAGCAGCTTACGACTAGCGGGAGGGCCAGGATATGAGCAGTTCTTC.

The chain is built from TRBV11-1 and TRBJ1-1; TRBD1 might be the D (6 bases). V was clipped by 3 bases and J by 3 bases, with 17 bases between them. CDR3 length: 16 residues. Germline V gene lookup returns CDR1 SGHAT and CDR2 FQDESV (reference sequence). The CDR3 is CASSFGTRGRDTEAFF. The CDR3 bases are TGTGCCAGCAGCTTTGGCACCCGGGGGCGAGACACTGAAGCTTTCTTT.

This chain uses TRBV7-2 with TRBJ2-2; perhaps TRBD2 as D (7 bases). CDR1 SGHTA and CDR2 FQGNSA come from the germline V gene. The CDR3 loop spans 16 amino acids. Trimming removed 5 bases from V and 7 bases from J, with 20 bases in between. The chain's CDR3 is CASSPTRGAGDGELFF. The DNA of the CDR3 is TGTGCCAGCAGCCCGACTCGGGGGGCAGGGGACGGGGAGCTGTTTTTT.

The chain joins TRBV28 to TRBJ1-1, with 7 bases identical to TRBD1. Germline trimming cut 6 bases from V and 7 bases from J; bases unmatched to any gene: 14. CDR3 size: 15 residues. Germline V gene data show CDR1 as MDHEN and CDR2 as SYDVKM. CDR3 in amino acids: CASSRPDREALEAFF. For the CDR3, the DNA is TGTGCCAGCAGCCGCCCCGACAGGGAAGCCCTTGAAGCTTTCTTT.

Only one count was recorded for this clonotype. CDR3 sequence: CASSLINTQYF. The CDR3, as DNA: TGTGCCAGCAGCTTAATAAATACGCAGTATTTT. The chain joins TRBV7-2 to TRBJ2-3; D gene unclear. The V end was cut by 2 bases, the J end by 7 bases, with 4 bases between. This CDR3 spans 11 amino acids. From germline, CDR1 is SGHTA and CDR2 FQGNSA.

The chain is built from TRBV3-1 and TRBJ1-3; D ambiguous. The germline V and J ends were trimmed by 2 bases and 0 bases, with 8 bases remaining between them. Germline CDR1 and CDR2: LGHDT and YNNKEL (reference sequence). The CDR3 contains 15 residues. The CDR3 region is CASSQSPGSGNTIYF. The CDR3 DNA reads as TGTGCCAGCAGCCAATCCCCAGGCTCTGGAAACACCATATATTTT.

This clonotype was counted at least ten times. J is TRBJ2-1 and V is TRBV5-5, with 7 positions matching TRBD2. CDR1 SGHKS and CDR2 YYEKEE come from the germline V gene (reference sequence). V was pared by 0 bases and J by 1 base, with 7 bases of the junction left unmatched. The CDR3 covers 17 residues. CDR3 in DNA: TGTGCCAGCAGCTTGGTGACACTAGCGAGTTCCTACAATGAGCAGTTCTTC. This translates into CASSLVTLASSYNEQFF. Supplemented by reference TRBV5-5 and TRBJ2-1, the full variable domain reads DAGVTQSPTHLIKTRGQQVTLRCSPISGHKSVSWYQQVLGQGPQFIFQYYEKEERGRGNFPDRFSARQFPNYSSELNVNALLLGDSALYLCASSLVTLASSYNEQFFGPGTRLTVL.

The rearrangement joins TRBV5-1 to TRBJ2-2; 9 bases are a match to TRBD2. V lost 3 bases, J lost 4 bases, and 4 bases stayed unmatched. The CDR3 consists of 15 residues. Germline loops: CDR1 SGHRS, CDR2 YFSETQ. CDR3 DNA: TGCGCCAGCAGCTACTCTAGCGGGGTCACCGGGGAGCTGTTTTTT. Translated: CASSYSSGVTGELFF.

The rearrangement uses TRBV7-9 and TRBJ2-6; perhaps D is TRBD1 or TRBD2 (6 bases each). Germline assignment: CDR1 SEHNR and CDR2 FQNEAQ (reference sequence). The CDR3 runs 15 residues. V lost 3 bases and J 4 bases, leaving 10 bases between the germline ends. CDR3 residues: CASSFWGAGANVLTF. The DNA of the CDR3 is TGTGCCAGCAGCTTTTGGGGGGCAGGGGCCAACGTCCTGACTTTC. Supplemented by reference TRBV7-9 and TRBJ2-6, the full variable domain reads DTGVSQNPRHKITKRGQNVTFRCDPISEHNRLYWYRQTLGQGPEFLTYFQNEAQLEKSRLLSDRFSAERPKGSFSTLEIQRTEQGDSAMYLCASSFWGAGANVLTFGAGSRLTVL.

CDR3 loop: CSASGRKTQYF. The CDR3 DNA sequence: TGCAGTGCTAGCGGGAGGAAGACCCAGTACTTC. The chain has TRBV20-1 and TRBJ2-5; 7 bases match TRBD2. V gave up 3 bases and J gave up 6 bases; unmatched junction bases: 1. In germline, CDR1 is DFQATT, CDR2 SNEGSKA (reference sequence). The CDR3 runs to 11 residues.

This clonotype has ten or more counts. The rearrangement links TRBV20-1 to TRBJ1-2, with D unresolved. The CDR3 spans 11 residues. The ends were cut back, 6 bases at V and 6 bases at J, with 11 bases in the middle. Looked up from germline, CDR1 is DFQATT and CDR2 is SNEGSKA (reference sequence). This CDR3 is CSAFRPDGYTF. The DNA of the CDR3 is TGCAGTGCCTTTAGACCCGATGGCTACACCTTC.

This clonotype was found many times. The chain links TRBV12-3 or TRBV12-4 to TRBJ1-1; D unresolved. The length of the CDR3 is 14 residues. Trimming took off 5 bases at V and 6 bases at J, with 16 bases between the two ends. The CDR3 bases are TGTGCCAGCAGTCCCACGACGCTAACCCCTGAAGCTTTCTTT. Translated, it gives CASSPTTLTPEAFF.

The count of this clonotype is one. The chain is built from TRBV29-1 and TRBJ2-7; D perhaps matches TRBD2 (6 bases). Trimming removed 1 base from V and 3 bases from J, with 16 bases in between. The CDR3 totals 15 residues. Germline values: CDR1 SQVTM, CDR2 ANQGSEA. CDR3 loop: CSVEGPGGADYEQYF. CDR3 DNA: TGCAGCGTTGAAGGGCCGGGCGGGGCGGACTACGAGCAGTACTTC.

The chain couples TRBV7-9 to TRBJ1-2; possible D gene TRBD1, 6 bases. The CDR3 length is 13 residues. The germline V gene has CDR1 SEHNR and CDR2 FQNEAQ (reference sequence). Trimming stripped 4 bases from V and 4 bases from J, with 10 bases between. In nucleotides, the CDR3 is TGTGCCAGCAGCTCACGGACAGTCTATGGCTACACCTTC. This sequence encodes CASSSRTVYGYTF.

The V and J genes are TRBV7-2 and TRBJ2-5, with D possibly TRBD1 on 6 matching bases. V was shortened by 5 bases and J by 6 bases, with 10 bases between the two germline ends. CDR1 and CDR2 from the germline V gene are SGHTA and FQGNSA. This CDR3 spans 12 amino acids. CDR3 sequence (DNA): TGTGCCAGCAGCCTCCAGGGGCAGACCCAGTACTTC. Translation gives CASSLQGQTQYF.

This clonotype was recorded at least ten times. The chain links TRBV12-3 or TRBV12-4 to TRBJ2-5; the D call may be TRBD1 or TRBD2 (5 bases each). The V end lost 6 bases, the J end lost 3 bases, and 11 bases lay between the germline ends. This CDR3 region has 13 residues. The CDR3 here is CASSPGTEETQYF. Written as DNA, the CDR3 is TGTGCCAGCAGCCCCGGGACGGAAGAGACCCAGTACTTC.

The chain uses TRBV9 and TRBJ2-7, with D maybe TRBD1 (6 bases). The germline V gene has CDR1 SGDLS and CDR2 YYNGEE. Trimming shortened V by 0 bases and J by 9 bases, and 22 bases separated the two germline ends. CDR3 length equals 16 residues. CDR3 amino acids: CASSVVGHQPEFGQYF. The CDR3 nucleotides are TGTGCCAGCAGCGTAGTGGGACACCAACCTGAGTTTGGGCAGTACTTC.

The chain links TRBV7-2 to TRBJ1-1, with D perhaps TRBD1 (6 bases). This CDR3 region has 14 residues. Germline loops: CDR1 SGHTA, CDR2 FQGNSA. V was trimmed by 6 bases and J by 1 base, leaving 12 bases between them. In DNA form, the CDR3 reads TGTGCCAGCAGTTGGCCGGGACAGAACACTGAAGCTTTCTTT. Its protein product is CASSWPGQNTEAFF.

This clonotype has only a few counts. The J gene is TRBJ1-2, the V gene TRBV7-9, with D maybe TRBD1 (6 bases). CDR1 and CDR2 (germline): SEHNR, FQNEAQ (reference sequence). The CDR3 contains 16 residues. V gave up 5 bases and J gave up 4 bases, with 20 bases separating them. CDR3 sequence: CASSPPGTGWAYGYTF. CDR3 sequence (DNA): TGTGCCAGCAGCCCCCCCGGAACAGGGTGGGCCTATGGCTACACCTTC. Filled out from reference TRBV7-9 and TRBJ1-2, the complete variable domain reads DTGVSQNPRHKITKRGQNVTFRCDPISEHNRLYWYRQTLGQGPEFLTYFQNEAQLEKSRLLSDRFSAERPKGSFSTLEIQRTEQGDSAMYLCASSPPGTGWAYGYTFGSGTRLTVV.